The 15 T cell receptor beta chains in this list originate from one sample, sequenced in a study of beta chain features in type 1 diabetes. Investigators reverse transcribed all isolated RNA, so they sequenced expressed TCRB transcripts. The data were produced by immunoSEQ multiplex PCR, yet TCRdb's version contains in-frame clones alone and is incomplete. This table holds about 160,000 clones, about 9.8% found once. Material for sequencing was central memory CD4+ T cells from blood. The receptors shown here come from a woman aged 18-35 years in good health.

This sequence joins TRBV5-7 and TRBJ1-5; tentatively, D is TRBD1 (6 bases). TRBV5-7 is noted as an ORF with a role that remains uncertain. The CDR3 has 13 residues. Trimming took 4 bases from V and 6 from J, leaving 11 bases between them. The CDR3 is CASSNRVCQPQHF. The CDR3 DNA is TGTGCCAGCAGCAACAGGGTCTGTCAGCCCCAGCATTTT.

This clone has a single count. CDR3 amino acids: CASSLRGYTDTQYF. CDR3 DNA: TGTGCCAGCAGCCTAAGAGGTTACACAGATACGCAGTATTTT. The chain couples TRBV11-3 to TRBJ2-3, with no clear D. The CDR3 is made up of 14 amino acids. Trimming left V 5 bases short and J 2 bases short, with 11 bases between. Germline CDR1 reads SGHNT; CDR2 reads YENEEA.

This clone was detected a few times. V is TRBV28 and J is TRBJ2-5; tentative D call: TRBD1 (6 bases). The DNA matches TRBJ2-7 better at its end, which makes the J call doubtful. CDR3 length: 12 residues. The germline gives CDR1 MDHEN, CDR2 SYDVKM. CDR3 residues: CASSLRQAEQYF. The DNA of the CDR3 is TGTGCCAGCAGTTTAAGACAGGCCGAGCAGTACTTC.

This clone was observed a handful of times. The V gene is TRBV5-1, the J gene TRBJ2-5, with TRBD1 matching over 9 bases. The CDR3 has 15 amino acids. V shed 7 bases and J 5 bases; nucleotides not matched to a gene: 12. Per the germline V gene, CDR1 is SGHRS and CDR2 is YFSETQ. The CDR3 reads CASLDRGQGSETQYF. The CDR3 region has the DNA TGCGCCAGCCTCGATCGGGGACAGGGATCGGAGACCCAGTACTTC. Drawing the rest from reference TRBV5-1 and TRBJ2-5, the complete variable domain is KAGVTQTPRYLIKTRGQQVTLSCSPISGHRSVSWYQQTPGQGLQFLFEYFSETQRNKGNFPGRFSGRQFSNSRSEMNVSTLELGDSALYLCASLDRGQGSETQYFGPGTRLLVL.

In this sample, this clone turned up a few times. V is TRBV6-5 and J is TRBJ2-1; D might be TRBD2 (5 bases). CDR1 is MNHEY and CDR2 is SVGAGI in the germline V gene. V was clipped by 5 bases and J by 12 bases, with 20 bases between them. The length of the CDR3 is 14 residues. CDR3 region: CASSENPSRVLQFF. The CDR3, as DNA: TGTGCCAGCAGTGAAAACCCTAGCCGGGTGTTGCAGTTCTTC.

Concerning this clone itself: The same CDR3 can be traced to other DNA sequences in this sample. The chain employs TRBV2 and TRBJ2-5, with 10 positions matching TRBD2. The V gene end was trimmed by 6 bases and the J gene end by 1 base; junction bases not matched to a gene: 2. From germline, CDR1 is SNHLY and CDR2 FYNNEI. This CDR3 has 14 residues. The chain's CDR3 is CASSRLAGQETQYF. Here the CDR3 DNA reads TGTGCCAGCAGCCGACTAGCGGGCCAAGAGACCCAGTACTTC. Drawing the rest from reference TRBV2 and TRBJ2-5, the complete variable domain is EPEVTQTPSHQVTQMGQEVILRCVPISNHLYFYWYRQILGQKVEFLVSFYNNEISEKSEIFDDQFSVERPDGSNFTLKIRSTKLEDSAMYFCASSRLAGQETQYFGPGTRLLVL.

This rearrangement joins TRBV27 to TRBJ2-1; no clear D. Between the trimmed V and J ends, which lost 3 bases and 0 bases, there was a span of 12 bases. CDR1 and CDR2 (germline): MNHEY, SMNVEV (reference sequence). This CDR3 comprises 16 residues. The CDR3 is CASSLSDSSSYNEQFF. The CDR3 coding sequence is TGTGCCAGCAGTTTGTCTGACTCGAGCTCCTACAATGAGCAGTTCTTC.

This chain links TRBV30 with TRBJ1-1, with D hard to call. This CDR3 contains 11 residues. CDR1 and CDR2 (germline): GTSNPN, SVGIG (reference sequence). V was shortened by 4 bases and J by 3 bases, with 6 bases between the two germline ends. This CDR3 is CAWIGDTEAFF. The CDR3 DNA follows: TGTGCCTGGATCGGGGACACTGAAGCTTTCTTT.

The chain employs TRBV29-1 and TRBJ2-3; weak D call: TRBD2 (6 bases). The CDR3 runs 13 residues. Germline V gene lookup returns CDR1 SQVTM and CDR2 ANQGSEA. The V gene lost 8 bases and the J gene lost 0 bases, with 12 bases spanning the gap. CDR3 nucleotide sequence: TGCAGCACACTAGCACAGAGCACAGATACGCAGTATTTT. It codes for CSTLAQSTDTQYF.

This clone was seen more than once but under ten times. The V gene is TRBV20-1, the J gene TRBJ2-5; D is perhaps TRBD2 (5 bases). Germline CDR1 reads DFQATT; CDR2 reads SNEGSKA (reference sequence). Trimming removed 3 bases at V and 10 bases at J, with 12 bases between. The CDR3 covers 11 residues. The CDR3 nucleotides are TGCAGTGCTAGCGCGACCGGGGACCAGTACTTC. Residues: CSASATGDQYF.

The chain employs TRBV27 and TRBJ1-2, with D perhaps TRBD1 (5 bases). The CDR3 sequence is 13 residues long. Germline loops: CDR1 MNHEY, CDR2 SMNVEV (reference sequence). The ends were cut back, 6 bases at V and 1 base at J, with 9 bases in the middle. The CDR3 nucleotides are TGTGCCAGCAGAATTGACAGTAACTATGGCTACACCTTC. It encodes CASRIDSNYGYTF.

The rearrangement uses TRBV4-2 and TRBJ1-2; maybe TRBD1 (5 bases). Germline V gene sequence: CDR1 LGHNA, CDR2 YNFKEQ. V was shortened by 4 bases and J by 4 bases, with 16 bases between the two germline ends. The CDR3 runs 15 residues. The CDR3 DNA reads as TGTGCCAGCAGCCGGGGAGGGGAGAGCAGCTATGGCTACACCTTC. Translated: CASSRGGESSYGYTF.

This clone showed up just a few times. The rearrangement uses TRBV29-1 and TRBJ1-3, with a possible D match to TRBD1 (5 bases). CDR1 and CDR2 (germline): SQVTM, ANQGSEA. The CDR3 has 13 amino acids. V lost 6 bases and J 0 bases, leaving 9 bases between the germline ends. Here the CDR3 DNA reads TGCAGCGTCAGACAGAACTCTGGAAACACCATATATTTT. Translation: CSVRQNSGNTIYF. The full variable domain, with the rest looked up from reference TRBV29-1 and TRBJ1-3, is SAVISQKPSRDICQRGTSLTIQCQVDSQVTMMFWYRQQPGQSLTLIATANQGSEATYESGFVIDKFPISRPNLTFSTLTVSNMSPEDSSIYLCSVRQNSGNTIYFGEGSWLTVV.

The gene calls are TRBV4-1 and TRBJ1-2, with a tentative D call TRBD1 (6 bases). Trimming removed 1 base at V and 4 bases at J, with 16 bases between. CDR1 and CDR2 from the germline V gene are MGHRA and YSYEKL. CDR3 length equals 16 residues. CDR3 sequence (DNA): TGCGCCAGCAGCCAAGGGGGGCATGACCCCGGCTATGGCTACACCTTC. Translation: CASSQGGHDPGYGYTF.

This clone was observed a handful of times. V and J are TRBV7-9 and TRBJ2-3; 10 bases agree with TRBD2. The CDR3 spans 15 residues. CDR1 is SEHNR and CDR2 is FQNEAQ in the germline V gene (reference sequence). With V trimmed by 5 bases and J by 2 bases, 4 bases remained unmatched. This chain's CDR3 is CASSSLAGDTDTQYF. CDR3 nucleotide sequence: TGTGCCAGCAGCAGTCTAGCGGGAGACACAGATACGCAGTATTTT. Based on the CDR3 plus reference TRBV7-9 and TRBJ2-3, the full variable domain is DTGVSQNPRHKITKRGQNVTFRCDPISEHNRLYWYRQTLGQGPEFLTYFQNEAQLEKSRLLSDRFSAERPKGSFSTLEIQRTEQGDSAMYLCASSSLAGDTDTQYFGPGTRLTVL.